These 30 T cell receptor beta chains were all obtained from the same sample, sequenced in a study of OX40 agonist ivuxolimab in advanced cancers. Sequencing was performed with immunoSEQ multiplex PCR; in TCRdb, only in-frame clones are kept and a portion is missing. Of tens of thousands of clones listed, approximately 94% are singletons. The sample consisted of CD4+ or CD8+ T cells sorted from blood, taken in a trial of the OX40 agonist ivuxolimab. The receptors shown here come from an adult with an advanced solid tumor such as melanoma, head and neck, liver or kidney cancer.

The chain employs TRBV4-2 and TRBJ2-1, with D possibly called TRBD1 or TRBD2 (5 bases each). This CDR3 comprises 16 residues. Per the germline V gene, CDR1 is LGHNA and CDR2 is YNFKEQ. The V gene lost 0 bases and the J gene lost 4 bases, with 13 bases spanning the gap. The CDR3 bases are TGTGCCAGCAGCCAAGATCTTGGGACCCAGTACAATGAGCAGTTCTTC. Translation: CASSQDLGTQYNEQFF.

The chain carries TRBV7-6 and TRBJ2-7, with no clear D. CDR1 SGHVS and CDR2 FNYEAQ come from the germline V gene. This CDR3 is 12 amino acids long. V dropped 1 base and J dropped 2 bases, with 3 bases sitting between them. CDR3 DNA sequence: TGTGCCAGCAGCTTAGTGCCCTACGAGCAGTACTTC. This sequence encodes CASSLVPYEQYF.

The chain is built from TRBV6-4 and TRBJ1-5; the D gene is possibly TRBD1 (5 bases). CDR1 is MRHNA, CDR2 SNTAGT, per germline. This CDR3 is 16 amino acids long. V lost 7 bases and J 5 bases, leaving 21 bases between the germline ends. The CDR3 loop is CASIDRHGGSHQPQHF. CDR3 sequence (DNA): TGTGCCAGCATCGACCGGCATGGGGGGTCTCATCAGCCCCAGCATTTT.

The chain carries TRBV10-3 and TRBJ2-3; D gene uncertain. This CDR3 is 16 amino acids long. CDR1 is ENHRY and CDR2 is SYGVKD in the germline V gene. V dropped 3 bases and J dropped 2 bases, with 15 bases sitting between them. CDR3 coding DNA: TGTGCCATCAGTGACCTCGCCCCAGTCGTCACAGATACGCAGTATTTT. This encodes CAISDLAPVVTDTQYF.

V and J are TRBV7-6 and TRBJ1-5, with a tentative D call TRBD1 (5 bases). The CDR3 is 14 amino acids. Germline loops: CDR1 SGHVS, CDR2 FNYEAQ. The V end lost 6 bases, the J end lost 3 bases, and 12 bases lay between the germline ends. CDR3 sequence reads: CASSPDRNNQPQHF. The CDR3 coding sequence is TGTGCCAGCAGTCCAGACAGAAACAATCAGCCCCAGCATTTT.

This chain joins TRBV4-3 and TRBJ1-5; TRBD1 matches 8 bases. V gave up 5 bases and J gave up 5 bases; unmatched junction bases: 5. The CDR3 covers 14 residues. CDR1 LGHNA and CDR2 YSLEER come from the germline V gene. CDR3 residues: CASSNDRGYQPQHF. DNA for the CDR3: TGCGCCAGCAGCAACGACAGGGGATATCAGCCCCAGCATTTT.

This clone was picked up one time. This chain links TRBV7-6 with TRBJ1-1; no definite D call. This CDR3 spans 15 amino acids. CDR1 and CDR2 (germline): SGHVS, FNYEAQ. The V end was cut by 6 bases, the J end by 1 base, with 15 bases between. CDR3 sequence reads: CASRRPSEGNTEAFF. In DNA, the CDR3 is TGTGCCAGCAGAAGGCCCTCCGAAGGGAACACTGAAGCTTTCTTT.

The chain carries TRBV5-1 and TRBJ2-1; possible D gene TRBD2, 6 bases. V was cut by 0 bases and J by 10 bases, with 11 bases left in between. CDR3 size: 13 residues. CDR1 is SGHRS, CDR2 YFSETQ, per germline. The CDR3 nucleotides are TGCGCCAGCAGCTTGGAGGCGGGGCCCGAGCAGTTCTTC. This translates into CASSLEAGPEQFF.

For the CDR3, the DNA is TGTGCCAGTAGACCGGGACACCCCTATAGCAATCAGCCCCAGCATTTT. Translated, it gives CASRPGHPYSNQPQHF. The gene calls are TRBV19 and TRBJ1-5; D might be TRBD1 (6 bases). V gave up 6 bases and J gave up 0 bases, with 15 bases separating them. CDR1 is LNHDA, CDR2 SQIVND, per germline (reference sequence). This CDR3 contains 16 residues.

The chain is built from TRBV11-2 and TRBJ1-2; TRBD1 agrees at 8 bases. V lost 2 bases, J lost 6 bases, and 8 bases stayed unmatched. This CDR3 region has 15 residues. Germline V gene sequence: CDR1 SGHAT, CDR2 FQNNGV. Here the CDR3 DNA reads TGTGCCAGCAGCTTACCCTGGACAGGGAACGATGGCTACACCTTC. This sequence encodes CASSLPWTGNDGYTF.

This clone was observed a few times. This chain links TRBV27 with TRBJ2-3; 10 nucleotides line up with TRBD2. The CDR3 has 16 residues. The germline V gene encodes CDR1 MNHEY and CDR2 SMNVEV (reference sequence). The ends lost 4 bases at V and 1 base at J; junction bases unmatched: 5. In nucleotides, the CDR3 is TGTGCCAGCAGTTCAATAACTAGCGGGGGCACAGATACGCAGTATTTT. Residues: CASSSITSGGTDTQYF.

The gene calls are TRBV11-2 and TRBJ1-2, with TRBD1 matching over 8 bases. V lost 5 bases, J lost 2 bases, and 7 bases stayed unmatched. The CDR3 runs to 15 residues. Germline V gene data show CDR1 as SGHAT and CDR2 as FQNNGV. The CDR3 region is CASSPVTGANYGYTF. CDR3 DNA: TGTGCCAGCAGCCCGGTGACAGGGGCGAACTATGGCTACACCTTC.

This chain links TRBV9 with TRBJ1-2; D may be TRBD1 (5 bases). Germline V lookup: CDR1 SGDLS, CDR2 YYNGEE. Trimming took off 0 bases at V and 1 base at J, with 16 bases between the two ends. The CDR3 covers 17 residues. This chain's CDR3 is CASSVVGELPLNYGYTF. CDR3 nucleotides: TGTGCCAGCAGCGTAGTAGGGGAGCTACCCCTTAACTATGGCTACACCTTC.

This sequence joins TRBV30 and TRBJ2-4, with TRBD1 matching over 9 bases. J lost 0 bases, V lost 0 bases, and 9 bases had no gene match. Germline CDR1 GTSNPN, CDR2 SVGIG (reference sequence). This CDR3 has 18 amino acids. CDR3 sequence: CAWSVTGTGSLAKNIQYF. In nucleotides, the CDR3 is TGTGCCTGGAGTGTAACCGGGACAGGGTCATTAGCCAAAAACATTCAGTACTTC.

This sequence joins TRBV7-9 and TRBJ2-7; the D is unclear. Germline CDR1 SEHNR, CDR2 FQNEAQ (reference sequence). The CDR3 extends over 13 amino acids. The V gene lost 2 bases and the J gene lost 6 bases, with 11 bases spanning the gap. CDR3 protein: CASSLFPAVEQYF. The DNA for the CDR3 is TGTGCCAGCAGCTTATTTCCCGCGGTCGAGCAGTACTTC.

V gene TRBV4-2 combines with J gene TRBJ1-1; perhaps TRBD1 as D (5 bases). The germline gives CDR1 LGHNA, CDR2 YNFKEQ. Trimming stripped 0 bases from V and 2 bases from J, with 16 bases between. The CDR3 is 17 amino acids. In nucleotides, the CDR3 is TGTGCCAGCAGCCAAGATATCGGGGGGAGTGAAAACACTGAAGCTTTCTTT. This translates into CASSQDIGGSENTEAFF.

The chain couples TRBV15 to TRBJ1-5; tentatively, D is TRBD1 (5 bases). Trimming took off 9 bases at V and 6 bases at J, with 15 bases between the two ends. The germline V gene has CDR1 LNHNV and CDR2 YYDKDF (reference sequence). The CDR3 runs to 13 residues. The CDR3: CATSGGVTQPQHF. CDR3 nucleotides: TGTGCCACAAGCGGGGGGGTTACTCAGCCCCAGCATTTT.

The rearrangement links TRBV9 to TRBJ2-3; D not resolved. Germline V gives CDR1 SGDLS, CDR2 YYNGEE. The length of the CDR3 is 13 residues. Trimming removed 5 bases at V and 0 bases at J, with 7 bases between. CDR3 bases: TGTGCCAGCAGGGGCGGCAGCACAGATACGCAGTATTTT. This sequence encodes CASRGGSTDTQYF.

DNA of the CDR3: TGTGCCATCAGGGTGGACAGAAACCAAGAGACCCAGTACTTC. This codes for CAIRVDRNQETQYF. The chain combines TRBV10-3 with TRBJ2-5; D possibly corresponds to TRBD1 (6 bases). Germline CDR1 is ENHRY and CDR2 is SYGVKD. With 6 bases removed from V and 0 bases from J, the gap between germline ends came to 11 bases. This CDR3 has 14 residues.

This clone was seen just once. The rearrangement links TRBV7-6 to TRBJ1-2; 7 bases are shared with TRBD1. This CDR3 is 15 amino acids long. Germline loops: CDR1 SGHVS, CDR2 FNYEAQ. With V trimmed by 5 bases and J by 4 bases, 10 bases remained unmatched. The CDR3 region has the DNA TGTGCCAGCAGCCTGGGGCCAGGGGGGACCTATGGCTACACCTTC. Translated, it gives CASSLGPGGTYGYTF.

The chain is built from TRBV13 and TRBJ2-1, with 12 bases matching TRBD2. V dropped 1 base and J dropped 9; count of bases not matched to a gene: 4. This CDR3 contains 15 residues. CDR1 is PRHDT and CDR2 is FYEKMQ in the germline V gene (reference sequence). The CDR3 spells CASSLAPSGRAEQFF. The CDR3 DNA is TGTGCCAGCAGCTTAGCGCCTAGCGGGAGGGCTGAGCAGTTCTTC.

The V and J genes are TRBV19 and TRBJ1-1; D may be TRBD1 (5 bases). Trimming removed 9 bases at V and 0 bases at J, with 11 bases between. The CDR3 loop spans 13 amino acids. Germline CDR1 is LNHDA and CDR2 is SQIVND (reference sequence). CDR3 DNA: TGTGCCAGGAGTGAGACAGTGAACACTGAAGCTTTCTTT. It specifies CARSETVNTEAFF.

J is TRBJ1-6 and V is TRBV19; no reliable D call. Trimming removed 2 bases at V and 6 bases at J, with 8 bases between. The CDR3 is made up of 14 amino acids. CDR1 and CDR2 from the germline V gene are LNHDA and SQIVND (reference sequence). The CDR3 sequence: CASSIWAANSPLHF. As DNA, the CDR3 is TGTGCCAGTAGTATATGGGCAGCTAATTCACCCCTCCACTTT. Combining the CDR3 with reference TRBV19 and TRBJ1-6 gives the whole variable domain DGGITQSPKYLFRKEGQNVTLSCEQNLNHDAMYWYRQDPGQGLRLIYYSQIVNDFQKGDIAEGYSVSREKKESFPLTVTSAQKNPTAFYLCASSIWAANSPLHFGNGTRLTVT.

V usage is TRBV27 and J usage is TRBJ2-5; 8 bases agree with TRBD2. This CDR3 is built from 14 residues. V gave up 6 bases and J gave up 5 bases; unmatched junction bases: 8. CDR1 is MNHEY, CDR2 SMNVEV, per germline (reference sequence). CDR3 loop: CASRPSGWVETQYF. CDR3 nucleotides: TGTGCCAGCAGGCCTAGCGGGTGGGTTGAGACCCAGTACTTC.

The gene calls are TRBV29-1 and TRBJ2-1; 8 bases are a match to TRBD2. The germline V gene encodes CDR1 SQVTM and CDR2 ANQGSEA. J gave up 2 bases and V 3 bases, and 6 bases lay outside the gene matches. CDR3 length: 15 amino acids. The CDR3 here is CSVDLLAGAYNEQFF. Here the CDR3 DNA reads TGCAGCGTTGATCTCCTAGCGGGTGCCTACAATGAGCAGTTCTTC.

The gene calls are TRBV28 and TRBJ2-7; D gene ambiguous. The length of the CDR3 is 12 residues. The V gene lost 7 bases and the J gene lost 3 bases, with 10 bases spanning the gap. Germline assignment: CDR1 MDHEN and CDR2 SYDVKM. The CDR3 reads CASTNTNYEQYF. CDR3 sequence (DNA): TGTGCCAGCACAAACACCAACTACGAGCAGTACTTC.

The J gene is TRBJ2-2, the V gene TRBV27, with TRBD1 identical over 8 bases. V lost 1 base and J lost 2; bases outside the gene matches: 6. The germline gives CDR1 MNHEY, CDR2 SMNVEV (reference sequence). The CDR3 has 17 amino acids. The CDR3 DNA reads as TGTGCCAGCAGTTTATTCACAGGGGGAGTTAACACCGGGGAGCTGTTTTTT. It translates to CASSLFTGGVNTGELFF.

The V gene is TRBV4-3, the J gene TRBJ1-2; TRBD1 aligns across 9 bases. The CDR3 extends over 17 amino acids. The junction had 6 bases not matched to a gene; V was cut back by 0 bases and J by 1 base. Germline CDR1 reads LGHNA; CDR2 reads YSLEER. The CDR3 loop is CASSQDGTGLINYGYTF. CDR3 bases: TGCGCCAGCAGCCAAGACGGGACAGGGTTAATTAACTATGGCTACACCTTC.

The chain combines TRBV27 with TRBJ2-1; 7 bases agree with TRBD2. The CDR3 consists of 17 residues. CDR1 is MNHEY and CDR2 is SMNVEV in the germline V gene (reference sequence). J gave up 2 bases and V 1 base, and 8 bases lay outside the gene matches. DNA of the CDR3: TGTGCCAGCAGTTTATTGGCTAGCGGTAGTCCCTACAATGAGCAGTTCTTC. Translated: CASSLLASGSPYNEQFF.

This clone has only one observation. The chain carries TRBV27 and TRBJ1-1, with D uncertain. CDR1 is MNHEY and CDR2 is SMNVEV in the germline V gene (reference sequence). This CDR3 region has 13 residues. V lost 9 bases to trimming and J lost 2 bases, with 13 bases between them. CDR3: CASSAGRNTEAFF. Written as DNA, the CDR3 is TGTGCCAGTAGCGCCGGGCGAAACACTGAAGCTTTCTTT.